These 27 T cell receptor beta chains were sequenced from one sample in a study of technical replicates of blood from a handful of donors. Assay used: immunoSEQ multiplex PCR; TCRdb lists only in-frame clones, some missing. This table holds more than 75,000 clones, 80% to 90% found once. Sequenced sample: PBMCs. The receptors were sampled from a human donor in good health. Some clones in this sample may be carry-over from other donors' samples.

This chain uses TRBV10-1 with TRBJ1-3; D perhaps matches TRBD1 (5 bases). CDR1 is WNHNN and CDR2 is SYGVQD in the germline V gene (reference sequence). The CDR3 consists of 13 residues. The V gene lost 5 bases and the J gene lost 7 bases, with 12 bases spanning the gap. Written as DNA, the CDR3 is TGCGCCAGCAGTCGGGACTTTAGGAACACCATATATTTT. Translated: CASSRDFRNTIYF.

The chain recombines TRBV5-1 with TRBJ1-2; 7 nucleotides agree with TRBD1. The CDR3 consists of 18 residues. Germline V CDR1 and CDR2: SGHRS, YFSETQ. V gave up 0 bases and J gave up 1 base; unmatched junction bases: 12. CDR3 DNA sequence: TGCGCCAGCAGCTTGGGCCCCCGGACAGGAGATGTTAACTATGGCTACACCTTC. Its protein product is CASSLGPRTGDVNYGYTF.

Written as DNA, the CDR3 is TGTGCCAGCAGTGAAGGAGGGGGTAGGTACGAGCAGTACTTC. This encodes CASSEGGGRYEQYF. The chain uses TRBV2 and TRBJ2-7; D perhaps matches TRBD1 (6 bases). The CDR3 runs 14 residues. Trimming took 1 base from V and 4 from J, leaving 11 bases between them. Looked up from germline, CDR1 is SNHLY and CDR2 is FYNNEI.

The V gene is TRBV30, the J gene TRBJ2-7; 7 bases map to TRBD1. The CDR3 is 12 amino acids. Germline V gene lookup returns CDR1 GTSNPN and CDR2 SVGIG (reference sequence). Germline trimming cut 5 bases from V and 3 bases from J; bases unmatched to any gene: 4. The CDR3 reads CAWGTVHYEQYF. The CDR3 coding sequence is TGTGCCTGGGGGACAGTACACTACGAGCAGTACTTC.

This chain connects TRBV29-1 to TRBJ2-3; D is undetermined. Germline lookup yields CDR1 SQVTM and CDR2 ANQGSEA. V lost 7 bases to trimming and J lost 3 bases, with 14 bases between them. The CDR3 runs 13 residues. The CDR3 spells CSATQTPTDTQYF. Here the CDR3 DNA reads TGCAGCGCCACACAGACCCCAACAGATACGCAGTATTTT.

The chain has TRBV6-6 and TRBJ2-7, with 8 bases that match TRBD1. V dropped 6 bases and J dropped 2; count of bases not matched to a gene: 6. From germline, CDR1 is MNHNY and CDR2 SVGAGI (reference sequence). The CDR3 contains 14 residues. The DNA for the CDR3 is TGTGCCAGCAGACTTGACAGGGGTACCTACGAGCAGTACTTC. Amino acids: CASRLDRGTYEQYF.

This clone appeared a few times. The chain combines TRBV30 with TRBJ1-6; 9 positions match TRBD1. This CDR3 has 14 amino acids. Germline CDR1 reads GTSNPN; CDR2 reads SVGIG (reference sequence). Germline trimming cut 3 bases from V and 8 bases from J; bases unmatched to any gene: 5. CDR3 bases: TGTGCCTGGAGAGACAGGGGGAACTATTCACCCCTCCACTTT. As protein: CAWRDRGNYSPLHF.

The chain employs TRBV7-3 and TRBJ2-7; 11 bases are a match to TRBD2. This CDR3 spans 14 amino acids. The V gene's germline CDR1 is SGHTA and CDR2 FQGTGA. The V segment lost 5 bases and the J segment 3 bases; nucleotides outside the gene matches: 3. CDR3 residues: CASSTLAGDYEQYF. The CDR3 coding sequence is TGTGCCAGCAGCACACTAGCGGGAGACTACGAGCAGTACTTC.

The chain employs TRBV6-5 and TRBJ1-1, with a possible D match to TRBD1 (6 bases). Trimming shortened V by 0 bases and J by 3 bases, and 14 bases separated the two germline ends. The CDR3 loop spans 16 amino acids. Germline V lookup: CDR1 MNHEY, CDR2 SVGAGI. The chain's CDR3 is CASSYSGGLGDTEAFF. The CDR3, as DNA: TGTGCCAGCAGTTACTCCGGGGGGCTTGGGGACACTGAAGCTTTCTTT.

This clone was picked up one time. The V call is TRBV7-9, the J call TRBJ2-5; D uncertain. V lost 5 bases and J 5 bases, leaving 18 bases between the germline ends. The CDR3 is 15 amino acids. CDR1 is SEHNR, CDR2 FQNEAQ, per germline (reference sequence). The CDR3 bases are TGTGCCAGCAGCCCCCAAGGTTCCCTAGGTGAGACCCAGTACTTC. It specifies CASSPQGSLGETQYF.

The sample holds a few counts of this clone. The V gene is TRBV4-1, the J gene TRBJ1-1; perhaps TRBD1 as D (6 bases). The CDR3 is made up of 13 amino acids. Germline-derived CDR1 and CDR2 are MGHRA and YSYEKL. Trimming took off 2 bases at V and 9 bases at J, with 13 bases between the two ends. CDR3 sequence: CASSQTGFGQAFF. In nucleotides, the CDR3 is TGCGCCAGCAGCCAAACAGGGTTCGGGCAAGCTTTCTTT.

CDR3 DNA sequence: TGTGCCAGCAGTACCTCGACAGGGCGGCGGAATTCACCCCTCCACTTT. It translates to CASSTSTGRRNSPLHF. The V gene is TRBV6-6, the J gene TRBJ1-6, with 7 bases matching TRBD1. CDR3 length: 16 residues. Germline values: CDR1 MNHNY, CDR2 SVGAGI (reference sequence). Trimming took 5 bases from V and 7 from J; bases not matched to a gene: 11.

V usage is TRBV7-2 and J usage is TRBJ2-7; 13 bases match TRBD2. Per the germline V gene, CDR1 is SGHTA and CDR2 is FQGNSA. V lost 0 bases, J lost 3 bases, and 2 bases stayed unmatched. The CDR3 loop spans 16 amino acids. The CDR3 loop reads CASSLAGTSGVYEQYF. The CDR3 DNA reads TGTGCCAGCAGCTTAGCGGGGACTAGCGGGGTCTACGAGCAGTACTTC.

The V and J genes are TRBV11-2 and TRBJ2-7; 8 nucleotides match TRBD2. V lost 5 bases to trimming and J lost 2 bases; unmatched junction nucleotides: 8. The CDR3 has 15 residues. Germline V lookup: CDR1 SGHAT, CDR2 FQNNGV. CDR3 protein: CASSRGLALTYEQYF. The CDR3 nucleotides read TGTGCCAGCAGCCGCGGACTAGCCCTAACCTACGAGCAGTACTTC.

The chain employs TRBV7-9 and TRBJ2-7; D might be TRBD2 (6 bases). The germline V and J ends were trimmed by 0 bases and 0 bases, with 15 bases remaining between them. The CDR3 length is 17 residues. In germline, CDR1 is SEHNR, CDR2 FQNEAQ (reference sequence). The CDR3, as DNA: TGTGCCAGCAGCTTAGCTCCCCGGGACTCAGGCTCCTACGAGCAGTACTTC. Its translation: CASSLAPRDSGSYEQYF. Based on the CDR3 plus reference TRBV7-9 and TRBJ2-7, the full variable domain is DTGVSQNPRHKITKRGQNVTFRCDPISEHNRLYWYRQTLGQGPEFLTYFQNEAQLEKSRLLSDRFSAERPKGSFSTLEIQRTEQGDSAMYLCASSLAPRDSGSYEQYFGPGTRLTVT.

The chain has TRBV7-9 and TRBJ2-1; 9 positions match TRBD2. Trimming removed 5 bases from V and 9 bases from J; junction bases left unmatched: 14. The CDR3 runs to 16 residues. Germline CDR1 and CDR2: SEHNR and FQNEAQ (reference sequence). CDR3 sequence: CASSPPGREGLGEQFF. In DNA, the CDR3 is TGTGCCAGCAGCCCCCCGGGGCGGGAGGGCCTAGGTGAGCAGTTCTTC.

The chain recombines TRBV27 with TRBJ1-2, with D possibly being TRBD1 (5 bases). Germline V gene sequence: CDR1 MNHEY, CDR2 SMNVEV (reference sequence). V lost 6 bases and J 1 base, leaving 12 bases between the germline ends. The CDR3 spans 14 residues. CDR3 sequence (DNA): TGTGCCAGCAGCTCGACAGCCCTTAACTATGGCTACACCTTC. Protein sequence: CASSSTALNYGYTF.

The chain is built from TRBV4-2 and TRBJ1-4; D possibly corresponds to TRBD1 (6 bases). V lost 0 bases to trimming and J lost 5 bases, with 10 bases between them. The CDR3 totals 15 residues. CDR1 and CDR2 (germline): LGHNA, YNFKEQ. Here the CDR3 DNA reads TGTGCCAGCAGCCAAGAAGGTGGGACAAATGAAAAACTGTTTTTT. It codes for CASSQEGGTNEKLFF.

The chain carries TRBV4-1 and TRBJ2-5; D unclear. V lost 6 bases and J 4 bases, leaving 9 bases between the germline ends. The CDR3 contains 12 residues. The germline V gene has CDR1 MGHRA and CDR2 YSYEKL. The CDR3 DNA is TGCGCCAGCAGGAGCTCTGGAGAGACCCAGTACTTC. It yields the protein CASRSSGETQYF.

The J gene is TRBJ1-1, the V gene TRBV4-1; 7 bases agree with TRBD1. Trimming removed 4 bases from V and 0 bases from J; junction bases left unmatched: 5. The CDR3 contains 15 residues. Germline values: CDR1 MGHRA, CDR2 YSYEKL. For the CDR3, the DNA is TGCGCCAGCAGCCCCAGGGACAGCCTGAACACTGAAGCTTTCTTT. Encoded protein: CASSPRDSLNTEAFF.

The chain joins TRBV5-1 to TRBJ2-5; 7 nucleotides agree with TRBD1. The J segment lost 3 bases and the V segment lost 0 bases, leaving 5 bases of the junction unmatched. The CDR3 is 15 amino acids. The germline V gene has CDR1 SGHRS and CDR2 YFSETQ. CDR3 nucleotide sequence: TGCGCCAGCAGCTTGGACCCGGGACAGAAAGAGACCCAGTACTTC. Its protein is CASSLDPGQKETQYF.

The CDR3 DNA is TGCAGCGTTGGGTCCAGGGTTGATACGCAGTATTTT. Translation gives CSVGSRVDTQYF. The V and J genes are TRBV29-1 and TRBJ2-3; the D gene is possibly TRBD1 (5 bases). CDR3 length: 12 residues. Germline loops: CDR1 SQVTM, CDR2 ANQGSEA. Between the trimmed V and J ends, which lost 4 bases and 6 bases, there was a span of 11 bases.

This clone has at least ten counts. CDR3 residues: CASSLTSTGLKSWNTEAFF. Here the CDR3 DNA reads TGTGCCAGCAGCCTGACGTCGACAGGCCTTAAATCTTGGAACACTGAAGCTTTCTTT. The chain employs TRBV7-2 and TRBJ1-1; tentatively, D is TRBD1 (6 bases). Germline loops: CDR1 SGHTA, CDR2 FQGNSA. The length of the CDR3 is 19 residues. Trimming took 5 bases from V and 1 from J, leaving 26 bases between them.

This clone has only one observation. This chain joins TRBV2 and TRBJ1-2; TRBD1 is a possible D gene (6 bases). CDR3 size: 12 residues. Germline CDR1 is SNHLY and CDR2 is FYNNEI. The V end lost 4 bases, the J end lost 7 bases, and 10 bases lay between the germline ends. Written as DNA, the CDR3 is TGTGCCAGCAGTGCCAGACAGGTTGGCTACACCTTC. Residues: CASSARQVGYTF.

The J gene is TRBJ1-5, the V gene TRBV18, with D possibly matching TRBD1 (5 bases). Between the trimmed V and J ends, which lost 2 bases and 7 bases, there was a span of 9 bases. This CDR3 is 13 amino acids long. Germline V gene data show CDR1 as KGHSH and CDR2 as LQKENI. The CDR3 loop reads CASSPGQGQPQHF. CDR3 DNA sequence: TGTGCCAGCTCACCAGGGCAGGGACAGCCCCAGCATTTT.

This sequence joins TRBV29-1 and TRBJ2-1; 8 bases are a match to TRBD1. This CDR3 region has 13 residues. CDR1 and CDR2 (germline): SQVTM, ANQGSEA. Trimming cost V 1 base and J 13 bases; bases outside gene matches: 9. Here the CDR3 reads CSVEVREQGDQFF. The CDR3 coding sequence is TGCAGCGTTGAAGTCAGGGAACAGGGGGACCAGTTCTTC.

The genes are TRBV27 and TRBJ1-2, with a possible D match to TRBD1 (6 bases). CDR3 length: 13 amino acids. Deletions cut 4 bases from V and 6 bases from J, with 12 bases between. Germline V gene sequence: CDR1 MNHEY, CDR2 SMNVEV (reference sequence). The CDR3 loop is CASSSRAGDGYTF. The CDR3 DNA follows: TGTGCCAGCAGTTCCCGGGCAGGGGATGGCTACACCTTC.